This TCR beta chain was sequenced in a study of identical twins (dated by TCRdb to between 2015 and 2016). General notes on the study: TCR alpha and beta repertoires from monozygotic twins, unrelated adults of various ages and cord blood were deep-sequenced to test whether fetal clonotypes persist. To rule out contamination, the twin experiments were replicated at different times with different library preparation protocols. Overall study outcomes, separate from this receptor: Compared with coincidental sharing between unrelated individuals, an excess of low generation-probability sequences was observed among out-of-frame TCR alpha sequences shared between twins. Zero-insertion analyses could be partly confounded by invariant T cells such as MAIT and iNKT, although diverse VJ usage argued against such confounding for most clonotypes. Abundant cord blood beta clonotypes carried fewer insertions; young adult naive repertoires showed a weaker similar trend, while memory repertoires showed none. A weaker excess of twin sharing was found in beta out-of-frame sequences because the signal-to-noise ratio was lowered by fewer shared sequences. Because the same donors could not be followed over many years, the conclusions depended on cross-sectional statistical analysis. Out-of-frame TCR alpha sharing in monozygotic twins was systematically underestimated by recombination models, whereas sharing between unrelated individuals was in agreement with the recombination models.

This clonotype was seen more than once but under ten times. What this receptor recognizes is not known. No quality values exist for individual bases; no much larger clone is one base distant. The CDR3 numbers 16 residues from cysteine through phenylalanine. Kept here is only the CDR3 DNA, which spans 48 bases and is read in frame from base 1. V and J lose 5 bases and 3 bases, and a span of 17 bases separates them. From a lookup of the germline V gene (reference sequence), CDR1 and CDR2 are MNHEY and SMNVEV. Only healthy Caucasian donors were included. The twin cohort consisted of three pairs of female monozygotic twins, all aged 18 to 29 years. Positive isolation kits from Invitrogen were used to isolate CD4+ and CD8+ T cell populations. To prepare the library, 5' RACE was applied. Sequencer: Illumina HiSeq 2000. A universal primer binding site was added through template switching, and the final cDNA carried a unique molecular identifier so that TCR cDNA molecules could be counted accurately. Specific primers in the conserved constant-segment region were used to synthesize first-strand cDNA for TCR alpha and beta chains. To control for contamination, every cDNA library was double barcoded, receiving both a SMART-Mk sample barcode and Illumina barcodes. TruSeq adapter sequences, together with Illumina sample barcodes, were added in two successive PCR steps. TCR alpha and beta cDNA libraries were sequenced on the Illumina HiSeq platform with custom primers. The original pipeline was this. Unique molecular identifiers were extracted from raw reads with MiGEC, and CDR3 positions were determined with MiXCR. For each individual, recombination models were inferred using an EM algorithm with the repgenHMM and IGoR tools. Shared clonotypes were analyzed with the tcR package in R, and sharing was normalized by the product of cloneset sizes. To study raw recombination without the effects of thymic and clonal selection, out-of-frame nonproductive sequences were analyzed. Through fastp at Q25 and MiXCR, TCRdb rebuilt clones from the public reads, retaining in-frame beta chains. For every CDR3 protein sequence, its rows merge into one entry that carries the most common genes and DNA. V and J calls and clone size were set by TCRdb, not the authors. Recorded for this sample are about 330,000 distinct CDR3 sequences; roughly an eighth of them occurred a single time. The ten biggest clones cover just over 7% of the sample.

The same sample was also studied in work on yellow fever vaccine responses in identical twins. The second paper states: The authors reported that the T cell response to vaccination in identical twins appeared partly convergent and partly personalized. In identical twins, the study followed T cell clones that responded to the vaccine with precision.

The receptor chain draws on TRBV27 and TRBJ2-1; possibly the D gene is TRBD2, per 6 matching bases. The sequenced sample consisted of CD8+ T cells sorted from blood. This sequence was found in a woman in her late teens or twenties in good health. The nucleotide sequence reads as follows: TGTGCCAGCAGTCCAGAAGACGGGGGATACTACAATGAGCAGTTCTTC. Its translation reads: CASSPEDGGYYNEQFF.